One and the same sample provided the 29 T cell receptor beta chains below, sequenced in a study of T-cell reconstitution after alpha-beta-depleted transplantation in children. For TCRbeta, the library was prepared with unique molecular identifiers. TCRdb re-called the PCR reads with MiXCR, one entry per CDR3 protein. This table has 600,000 to 700,000 distinct CDR3 sequences, around 16% appearing once. The sample consisted of PBMCs from the stem cell graft donor, taken from the stem cell graft. The receptors come from a human donor who donated a stem cell graft to a child with acute myeloid leukemia.

The sample holds a few counts of this clonotype. The rearrangement links TRBV4-2 to TRBJ2-1; 9 positions agree with TRBD1. CDR1 is LGHNA, CDR2 YNFKEQ, per germline. The junction had 5 bases not matched to a gene; V was cut back by 0 bases and J by 2 bases. The CDR3 is 17 amino acids. The chain's CDR3 is CASSQDGTGSAYNEQFF. Written as DNA, the CDR3 is TGTGCCAGCAGCCAAGATGGGACAGGGTCGGCCTACAATGAGCAGTTCTTC.

The chain recombines TRBV7-8 with TRBJ1-2; perhaps TRBD1 as D (6 bases). Germline lookup yields CDR1 SGHVS and CDR2 FQNEAQ. CDR3 length: 13 amino acids. The V gene lost 3 bases and the J gene lost 6 bases, with 11 bases spanning the gap. The CDR3 spells CASSFRDIHGYTF. CDR3 DNA sequence: TGTGCCAGCAGCTTTAGGGACATCCATGGCTACACCTTC. Supplemented by reference TRBV7-8 and TRBJ1-2, the full variable domain reads GAGVSQSPRYKVAKRGQDVALRCDPISGHVSLFWYQQALGQGPEFLTYFQNEAQLDKSGLPSDRFFAERPEGSVSTLKIQRTQQEDSAVYLCASSFRDIHGYTFGSGTRLTVV.

The table lists this clonotype with a count of one. The chain couples TRBV12-5 to TRBJ2-1; D possibly matches TRBD1 or TRBD2 (5 bases each). V lost 6 bases to trimming and J lost 3 bases, with 12 bases between them. Germline V lookup: CDR1 LGHNT, CDR2 FRNRAP. The CDR3 length is 14 residues. The CDR3 coding sequence is TGTGCTAGTGGACCCTGGGACGGCTACAATGAGCAGTTCTTC. It yields the protein CASGPWDGYNEQFF.

The genes are TRBV12-3 or TRBV12-4 and TRBJ1-5; perhaps TRBD1 as D (5 bases). This CDR3 region has 12 residues. V was cut by 4 bases and J by 9 bases, with 10 bases left in between. The CDR3, as DNA: TGTGCCAGCAGTTCGGACACGAGGCCCCAGCATTTT. Translation gives CASSSDTRPQHF.

This sequence joins TRBV4-2 and TRBJ2-3; TRBD2 is a possible D gene (5 bases). The CDR3 contains 15 residues. V shed 1 base and J shed 3 bases, with 11 bases lying between them. Germline V gives CDR1 LGHNA, CDR2 YNFKEQ. The CDR3 DNA follows: TGTGCCAGCAGCCAAGTCATCCGAGGGACAGATACGCAGTATTTT. Translation gives CASSQVIRGTDTQYF.

This sequence joins TRBV25-1 and TRBJ2-1, with a tentative D call TRBD2 (5 bases). Germline-derived CDR1 and CDR2 are MGHDK and SYGVNS. The CDR3 consists of 14 residues. Trimming left V 6 bases short and J 4 bases short, with 13 bases between. CDR3 residues: CASREDPGYNEQFF. CDR3 DNA: TGTGCCAGCAGAGAGGACCCGGGGTACAATGAGCAGTTCTTC.

This clonotype was seen many times. The chain is built from TRBV7-6 and TRBJ2-3; no firm D call. CDR1 and CDR2 from the germline V gene are SGHVS and FNYEAQ. Between the trimmed V and J ends, which lost 5 bases and 0 bases, there was a span of 6 bases. The CDR3 covers 13 residues. The DNA for the CDR3 is TGTGCCAGCAGCGGTTCTAGCACAGATACGCAGTATTTT. Translating it yields CASSGSSTDTQYF.

The rearrangement joins TRBV28 to TRBJ2-7; TRBD1 matches at 7 bases. Germline V lookup: CDR1 MDHEN, CDR2 SYDVKM. The V gene end was trimmed by 5 bases and the J gene end by 0 bases; junction bases not matched to a gene: 7. The CDR3 runs to 15 residues. The CDR3 sequence: CASSPTGTASYEQYV. The CDR3 DNA follows: TGTGCCAGCAGTCCCACCGGGACAGCCTCCTACGAGCAGTACGTC.

The chain is built from TRBV12-3 or TRBV12-4 and TRBJ2-3; D gene uncertain. CDR3 size: 15 residues. Trimming stripped 6 bases from V and 2 bases from J, with 15 bases between. CDR3 in amino acids: CASSYHHGYTDTQYF. CDR3 DNA: TGTGCCAGCAGCTATCACCACGGCTACACAGATACGCAGTATTTT.

The chain has TRBV7-9 and TRBJ1-4; 7 bases are shared with TRBD1. Germline V gene data show CDR1 as SEHNR and CDR2 as FQNEAQ (reference sequence). V gave up 5 bases and J gave up 6 bases; unmatched junction bases: 9. The CDR3 totals 15 residues. The CDR3 DNA reads as TGTGCCAGCAGCACCAGGACAGGCTTGGATGAAAAACTGTTTTTT. Amino acid sequence: CASSTRTGLDEKLFF.

Ten or more counts support this clonotype. This sequence joins TRBV15 and TRBJ1-2; possibly TRBD1 for D (6 bases). Looked up from germline, CDR1 is LNHNV and CDR2 is YYDKDF (reference sequence). Trimming pared 1 base from V and 0 bases from J, leaving 9 bases between. This CDR3 region has 15 residues. For the CDR3, the DNA is TGTGCCACCAGCAGAGCCAGGGGAACTAACTATGGCTACACCTTC. Amino acids: CATSRARGTNYGYTF.

The chain couples TRBV4-1 to TRBJ2-3; tentatively, D is TRBD2 (6 bases). CDR1 MGHRA and CDR2 YSYEKL come from the germline V gene. The V and J ends lost 1 base and 0 bases respectively, with 8 bases between them. This CDR3 has 15 residues. In nucleotides, the CDR3 is TGCGCCAGCAGCCAAGCCGGGACTAGCACAGATACGCAGTATTTT. This translates into CASSQAGTSTDTQYF.

This clonotype has a handful of counts. The V and J genes are TRBV25-1 and TRBJ1-4; 7 positions agree with TRBD1. The CDR3 has 17 residues. Trimming cost V 3 bases and J 7 bases; bases outside gene matches: 14. Germline V gene sequence: CDR1 MGHDK, CDR2 SYGVNS. In DNA form, the CDR3 reads TGTGCCAGCAGTGACGGGACAGTGTTCGCCCTGGGTGAAAAACTGTTTTTT. Translating gives CASSDGTVFALGEKLFF.

This chain joins TRBV12-3 or TRBV12-4 and TRBJ2-7; the D gene could be TRBD1 or TRBD2 (5 bases each). The CDR3 loop spans 16 amino acids. The germline V and J ends were trimmed by 6 bases and 0 bases, with 18 bases remaining between them. The CDR3 spells CASRPGRHDLSYEQYF. In nucleotides, the CDR3 is TGTGCCAGCAGACCGGGACGGCACGACCTCTCCTACGAGCAGTACTTC.

This clonotype was found many times. The chain couples TRBV29-1 to TRBJ2-3; perhaps TRBD1 as D (6 bases). The CDR3 has 10 amino acids. Germline lookup yields CDR1 SQVTM and CDR2 ANQGSEA. This CDR3 reads CRRGIDTQYF. The CDR3 coding sequence is TGCAGGAGGGGGATAGATACGCAGTATTTT.

On this clonotype: Possible read error: a much larger clone is one base away. The V call is TRBV12-3 or TRBV12-4, the J call TRBJ2-4; D possibly corresponds to TRBD1 (6 bases). The CDR3 has 13 amino acids. Trimming pared 10 bases from V and 2 bases from J, leaving 12 bases between. This chain's CDR3 is CATLDRPKNIQYF. The CDR3 DNA reads as TGTGCCACCCTTGACAGGCCCAAAAACATTCAGTACTTC.

Only a few counts were recorded for this clonotype. CDR3 coding DNA: TGCGCCAGCAGCCAAGACAGGGGAGTATCTCAGCCCCAGCATTTT. Translated, it gives CASSQDRGVSQPQHF. The chain employs TRBV4-1 and TRBJ1-5, with D maybe TRBD1 (6 bases). The V and J ends lost 0 bases and 6 bases respectively, with 12 bases between them. The CDR3 length is 15 residues. Germline-derived CDR1 and CDR2 are MGHRA and YSYEKL.

The chain carries TRBV7-9 and TRBJ1-1, with a tentative D call TRBD1 (5 bases). Germline V CDR1 and CDR2: SEHNR, FQNEAQ (reference sequence). V was pared by 5 bases and J by 1 base, with 14 bases between. CDR3 length equals 15 residues. The CDR3 DNA reads TGTGCCAGCAGCCAGCAAGGGGCTAGGAACACTGAAGCTTTCTTT. The encoded protein is CASSQQGARNTEAFF.

The chain has TRBV4-3 and TRBJ2-3, with TRBD2 identical over 10 bases. V was pared by 1 base and J by 3 bases, with 4 bases of the junction left unmatched. Germline values: CDR1 LGHNA, CDR2 YSLEER. The CDR3 has 16 residues. The CDR3 DNA follows: TGCGCCAGCAGCCAAGGGGCTAGCGGGGGAACAGATACGCAGTATTTT. Amino acids: CASSQGASGGTDTQYF.

Many counts were recorded for this clonotype. This rearrangement joins TRBV10-3 to TRBJ2-7, with 11 bases identical to TRBD2. The J segment lost 3 bases and the V segment lost 0 bases, leaving 4 bases of the junction unmatched. Germline loops: CDR1 ENHRY, CDR2 SYGVKD. This CDR3 is 16 amino acids long. The CDR3 DNA reads as TGTGCCATCAGTGAGTCGGGAACTAGCGGGGGCTACGAGCAGTACTTC. Its protein product is CAISESGTSGGYEQYF.

This clonotype has at least ten counts. The chain combines TRBV6-5 with TRBJ2-1; TRBD2 aligns across 12 bases. This CDR3 is built from 17 residues. The V segment lost 4 bases and the J segment 0 bases; nucleotides outside the gene matches: 4. CDR1 is MNHEY, CDR2 SVGAGI, per germline. The CDR3 is CASSSTSGGSSYNEQFF. In nucleotides, the CDR3 is TGTGCCAGCAGTTCAACTAGCGGGGGGAGCTCCTACAATGAGCAGTTCTTC.

A few counts support this clonotype. This chain joins TRBV7-9 and TRBJ1-1, with 7 bases that match TRBD1. The trim removed 4 bases at V and 5 bases at J, leaving 7 bases unmatched. The germline V gene has CDR1 SEHNR and CDR2 FQNEAQ (reference sequence). The CDR3 is 14 amino acids. The CDR3: CASSSYRGGTEAFF. The DNA of the CDR3 is TGTGCCAGCAGCTCATACAGGGGAGGGACTGAAGCTTTCTTT.

This clonotype was recorded at least ten times. The rearrangement uses TRBV6-5 and TRBJ2-6; D unclear. V was shortened by 0 bases and J by 0 bases, with 6 bases between the two germline ends. Germline CDR1 reads MNHEY; CDR2 reads SVGAGI. There are 16 residues in the CDR3. In DNA form, the CDR3 reads TGTGCCAGCAGTTACTCGCGGACCTCTGGGGCCAACGTCCTGACTTTC. It codes for CASSYSRTSGANVLTF.

The chain employs TRBV7-9 and TRBJ2-7; D gene ambiguous. The germline CDR1 and CDR2 sequences are SEHNR and FQNEAQ (reference sequence). The CDR3 runs to 12 residues. The V end was cut by 5 bases, the J end by 5 bases, with 10 bases between. CDR3 nucleotide sequence: TGTGCCAGCAGCCCTACGGACCACGAGCAGTACTTC. Translated, it gives CASSPTDHEQYF.

Ten or more counts support this clonotype. J is TRBJ2-3 and V is TRBV20-1; D gene uncertain. Germline loops: CDR1 DFQATT, CDR2 SNEGSKA (reference sequence). The CDR3 is 15 amino acids. The V end lost 0 bases, the J end lost 2 bases, and 12 bases lay between the germline ends. The CDR3 DNA sequence: TGCAGTGCTAGAGACAGAGAGCTTTCCACAGATACGCAGTATTTT. Encoded protein: CSARDRELSTDTQYF.

This clonotype occurred many times. V is TRBV29-1 and J is TRBJ2-2; D perhaps matches TRBD1 (5 bases). The V end was cut by 5 bases, the J end by 5 bases, with 12 bases between. Germline V gene lookup returns CDR1 SQVTM and CDR2 ANQGSEA. This CDR3 has 13 amino acids. CDR3 nucleotides: TGCAGCGTTACAGGAGCGCTTACCGGGGAGCTGTTTTTT. It codes for CSVTGALTGELFF.

As for this clonotype: Mismatch with germline at one junction end may stem from a read error. This sequence joins TRBV7-2 and TRBJ2-7; tentatively, D is TRBD2 (5 bases). From germline, CDR1 is SGHTA and CDR2 FQGNSA. The CDR3 sequence is 13 residues long. The CDR3 DNA reads as TGTGCCAGCAGCTTCGGGGTGATCTACGAGCAGTGCTTC. As protein: CASSFGVIYEQCF.

Only a few counts were recorded for this clonotype. The chain uses TRBV7-3 and TRBJ2-7; 7 bases map to TRBD1. CDR3 length: 15 amino acids. CDR1 SGHTA and CDR2 FQGTGA come from the germline V gene. Trimming removed 4 bases from V and 0 bases from J; junction bases left unmatched: 6. CDR3 DNA: TGTGCCAGCAGCTACGGACAGGCTAGCTCCTACGAGCAGTACTTC. Translating it yields CASSYGQASSYEQYF.

J is TRBJ1-1 and V is TRBV7-9; D is undetermined. The V end was cut by 8 bases, the J end by 6 bases, with 13 bases between. This CDR3 is built from 12 residues. Germline V gene lookup returns CDR1 SEHNR and CDR2 FQNEAQ (reference sequence). The chain's CDR3 is CASGLPLAEAFF. Here the CDR3 DNA reads TGTGCCAGCGGACTACCCCTTGCTGAAGCTTTCTTT. The full variable domain, completed using reference TRBV7-9 and TRBJ1-1, is DTGVSQNPRHKITKRGQNVTFRCDPISEHNRLYWYRQTLGQGPEFLTYFQNEAQLEKSRLLSDRFSAERPKGSFSTLEIQRTEQGDSAMYLCASGLPLAEAFFGQGTRLTVV.